The 15 T cell receptor beta chains given below trace back to one sample, sequenced in a study of Ad26.COV2.S vaccination and SARS-CoV-2 variants. The treatment is: approximately 18 received Ad26.COV2.S at low or high dose, single or two shots; 5 received placebo; per-sample allocation not given. It was on day 63 after the first vaccine or placebo injection that samples were taken. Sequenced by immunoSEQ multiplex PCR; TCRdb stores in-frame clones only, minus some. The sample lists 250,000 or so clones, 70% to 90% occurring once. Sequencing used peripheral blood, obtained in a trial of Ad26.COV2.S vaccine versus placebo. The receptors come from a person aged 18-65 years who received the Ad26.COV2.S COVID-19 vaccine or a placebo.

Written as DNA, the CDR3 is TGCGCCAGCAGCCTAGAGCCGTCGGGACAGAACTACGAGCAGTACTTC. Translated, it gives CASSLEPSGQNYEQYF. The V and J genes are TRBV5-1 and TRBJ2-7; 7 positions agree with TRBD1. This CDR3 has 16 amino acids. With V trimmed by 4 bases and J by 3 bases, 13 bases remained unmatched. The germline CDR1 and CDR2 sequences are SGHRS and YFSETQ.

The chain joins TRBV6-6 to TRBJ2-2; 15 nucleotides agree with TRBD2. Germline-derived CDR1 and CDR2 are MNHNY and SVGAGI (reference sequence). This CDR3 has 20 amino acids. V lost 5 bases, J lost 5 bases, and 15 bases stayed unmatched. The CDR3 region is CASSPLKGGLAGGWTGELFF. For the CDR3, the DNA is TGTGCCAGCAGTCCCCTCAAGGGGGGACTAGCGGGGGGATGGACCGGGGAGCTGTTTTTT.

The chain combines TRBV9 with TRBJ2-3; 8 bases fit TRBD2. Unmatched junction bases numbered 8, after V lost 4 bases and J lost 1 base. The CDR3 has 16 residues. CDR1 SGDLS and CDR2 YYNGEE come from the germline V gene. CDR3 nucleotides: TGTGCCAGCAGCACCACGGGGGGGGAGCGCACAGATACGCAGTATTTT. This codes for CASSTTGGERTDTQYF. The variable domain in full, with the rest retrieved from reference TRBV9 and TRBJ2-3, is DSGVTQTPKHLITATGQRVTLRCSPRSGDLSVYWYQQSLDQGLQFLIQYYNGEERAKGNILERFSAQQFPDLHSELNLSSLELGDSALYFCASSTTGGERTDTQYFGPGTRLTVL.

This clone was counted ten times or more. The chain links TRBV24-1 to TRBJ2-2; D is possibly TRBD1 or TRBD2 (5 bases each). Germline loops: CDR1 KGHDR, CDR2 SFDVKD. V dropped 9 bases and J dropped 6 bases, with 13 bases sitting between them. The CDR3 spans 13 residues. CDR3 amino acids: CATAGAIAGELFF. The CDR3 DNA follows: TGTGCCACCGCCGGGGCTATCGCCGGGGAGCTGTTTTTT.

The CDR3 DNA sequence: TGTGCCACCAGCAGGGGAGGATCTGGGGCCAACGTCCTGACTTTC. This encodes CATSRGGSGANVLTF. This sequence joins TRBV15 and TRBJ2-6, with D possibly TRBD2 on 6 matching bases. Per the germline V gene, CDR1 is LNHNV and CDR2 is YYDKDF (reference sequence). With 3 bases removed from V and 1 base from J, the gap between germline ends came to 7 bases. The length of the CDR3 is 15 residues.

This clone was counted only a few times. The genes are TRBV4-1 and TRBJ1-6; D might be TRBD1 (5 bases). CDR1 and CDR2 (germline): MGHRA, YSYEKL. CDR3 length: 16 amino acids. V lost 1 base, J lost 1 base, and 8 bases lay in between. For the CDR3, the DNA is TGCGCCAGCAGCCAAGGGGGGGGATCCTATAATTCACCCCTCCACTTT. Translated, it gives CASSQGGGSYNSPLHF.

This chain joins TRBV6-2 or TRBV6-3 and TRBJ1-2; 7 nucleotides align to TRBD1. Looked up from germline, CDR1 is MNHEY and CDR2 is SVGEGT. The CDR3 has 14 amino acids. J gave up 1 base and V 6 bases, and 5 bases lay outside the gene matches. The CDR3 spells CASSRRGSNYGYTF. The CDR3 DNA reads TGTGCCAGCAGCCGCAGGGGGAGTAACTATGGCTACACCTTC.

The chain employs TRBV6-2 or TRBV6-3 and TRBJ1-1; D unresolved. The CDR3 consists of 12 residues. Per germline, CDR1 MNHEY and CDR2 SVGEGT. The ends were cut back, 4 bases at V and 2 bases at J, with 5 bases in the middle. This CDR3 is CASSWVNTEAFF. The CDR3 DNA reads TGTGCCAGCAGTTGGGTAAACACTGAAGCTTTCTTT.

The chain recombines TRBV5-4 with TRBJ2-7, with 7 nucleotides matching TRBD1. V was clipped by 4 bases and J by 4 bases; unmatched bases: 5. The CDR3 spans 13 residues. Germline V gene sequence: CDR1 SGHNT, CDR2 YYREEE (reference sequence). Here the CDR3 DNA reads TGTGCCAGCAGCATCAAGGGGGCTTACGAGCAGTACTTC. Its protein is CASSIKGAYEQYF.

The genes are TRBV20-1 and TRBJ2-7, with D unclear. From germline, CDR1 is DFQATT and CDR2 SNEGSKA (reference sequence). V lost 4 bases to trimming and J lost 7 bases, with 11 bases between them. The length of the CDR3 is 11 residues. The CDR3 DNA follows: TGCAGTGCTATCCTATTGGGGGAGCAGTACGTC. Its protein product is CSAILLGEQYV.

This clone was detected once. The V and J genes are TRBV18 and TRBJ2-1; D uncertain. CDR1 is KGHSH and CDR2 is LQKENI in the germline V gene. This CDR3 region has 13 residues. Trimming removed 0 bases at V and 4 bases at J, with 4 bases between. CDR3 region: CASSPPSYNEQFF. CDR3 coding DNA: TGTGCCAGCTCACCACCGAGTTACAATGAGCAGTTCTTC.

J is TRBJ2-1 and V is TRBV7-9, with 11 positions matching TRBD2. Germline CDR1 reads SEHNR; CDR2 reads FQNEAQ (reference sequence). This CDR3 has 16 amino acids. With 1 base clipped from V and 7 bases from J, the junction kept 6 bases outside the gene matches. The CDR3: CASSLGLAGFPNEQFF. CDR3 coding DNA: TGTGCCAGCAGCTTAGGACTAGCGGGGTTCCCTAATGAGCAGTTCTTC. The variable domain in full, with the rest retrieved from reference TRBV7-9 and TRBJ2-1, is DTGVSQNPRHKITKRGQNVTFRCDPISEHNRLYWYRQTLGQGPEFLTYFQNEAQLEKSRLLSDRFSAERPKGSFSTLEIQRTEQGDSAMYLCASSLGLAGFPNEQFFGPGTRLTVL.

The chain recombines TRBV15 with TRBJ2-3; 8 bases align to TRBD2. Germline V gene lookup returns CDR1 LNHNV and CDR2 YYDKDF (reference sequence). The J segment lost 3 bases and the V segment lost 3 bases, leaving 5 bases of the junction unmatched. The CDR3 has 15 residues. The CDR3, as DNA: TGTGCCACCAGCAGGGGAGCGGGAGAGACAGATACGCAGTATTTT. This sequence encodes CATSRGAGETDTQYF.

This chain connects TRBV4-1 to TRBJ1-2; the D gene is possibly TRBD1 (6 bases). This CDR3 contains 14 residues. The germline CDR1 and CDR2 sequences are MGHRA and YSYEKL. V was clipped by 7 bases and J by 4 bases, with 16 bases between them. CDR3 DNA: TGCGCCAGCACCCGACCAGGGGAGAGCTATGGCTACACCTTC. It translates to CASTRPGESYGYTF.

CDR3 loop: CASSKDLQLAKNIQYF. For the CDR3, the DNA is TGTGCCAGCAGCAAAGATTTACAGCTAGCCAAAAACATTCAGTACTTC. The rearrangement links TRBV7-8 to TRBJ2-4; D is ambiguous. Per germline, CDR1 SGHVS and CDR2 FQNEAQ. CDR3 length: 16 residues. Trimming stripped 5 bases from V and 0 bases from J, with 14 bases between.